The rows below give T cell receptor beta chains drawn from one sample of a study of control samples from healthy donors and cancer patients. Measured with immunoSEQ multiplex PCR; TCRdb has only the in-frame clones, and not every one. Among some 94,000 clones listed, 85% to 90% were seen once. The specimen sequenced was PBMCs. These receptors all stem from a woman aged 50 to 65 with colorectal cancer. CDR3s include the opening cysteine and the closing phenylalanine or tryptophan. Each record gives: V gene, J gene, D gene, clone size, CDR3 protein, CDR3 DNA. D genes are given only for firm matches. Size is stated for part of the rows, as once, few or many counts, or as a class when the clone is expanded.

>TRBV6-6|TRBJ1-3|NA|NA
CASTPDGGGSGNTIYF
TGTGCCAGCACCCCCGACGGGGGGGGTTCTGGAAACACCATATATTTT
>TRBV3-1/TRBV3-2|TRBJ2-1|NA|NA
CASSQGQGNKNEQFF
TGTGCCAGCAGCCAAGGTCAGGGGAATAAGAATGAGCAGTTCTTC
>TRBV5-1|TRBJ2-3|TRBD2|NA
CASILGTSGTDTQYF
TGCGCCAGCATCCTAGGGACTAGTGGCACAGATACGCAGTATTTT
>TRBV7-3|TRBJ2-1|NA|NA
CASSLTRDEQFF
TGTGCCAGCAGCTTAACGCGCGATGAGCAGTTCTTC
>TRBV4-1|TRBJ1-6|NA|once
CASSQEVSGTVRPLHF
TGCGCCAGCAGCCAAGAGGTGTCCGGGACGGTTCGTCCCCTCCACTTT
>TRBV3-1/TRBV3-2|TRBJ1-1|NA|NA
CASSPTGGDEAFF
TGTGCCAGCAGCCCGACAGGTGGGGATGAAGCTTTCTTT
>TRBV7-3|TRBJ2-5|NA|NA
CASSPSPAAETQYF
TGTGCCAGCAGCCCCTCACCCGCCGCCGAGACCCAGTACTTC
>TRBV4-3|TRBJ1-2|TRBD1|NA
CASSPRDRSVYGYTF
TGCGCCAGCAGCCCCAGGGACAGGTCTGTCTATGGCTACACCTTC
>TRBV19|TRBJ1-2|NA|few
CASSTTSSGRRGYTF
TGTGCCAGTAGTACGACATCTTCGGGACGCCGTGGCTACACCTTC
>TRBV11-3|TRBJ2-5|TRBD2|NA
CASSRGLQETQYF
TGTGCCAGCAGTCGGGGACTACAAGAGACCCAGTACTTC
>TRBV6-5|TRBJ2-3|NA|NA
CASSLGHGDTQYF
TGTGCCAGCAGTTTGGGGCATGGGGATACGCAGTATTTT
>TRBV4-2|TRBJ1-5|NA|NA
CASSQDFLNQPQHF
TGTGCCAGCAGCCAAGATTTTCTTAATCAGCCCCAGCATTTT
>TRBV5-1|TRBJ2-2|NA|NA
CASSLERPITGELFF
TGCGCCAGCAGCTTGGAACGGCCAATCACCGGGGAGCTGTTTTTT
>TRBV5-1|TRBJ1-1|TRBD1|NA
CASSWGQSYMNTEAFF
TGCGCCAGCAGCTGGGGACAGAGTTATATGAACACTGAAGCTTTCTTT
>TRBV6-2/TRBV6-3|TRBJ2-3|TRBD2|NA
CASSHSTGGPDTDTQYF
TGTGCCAGCAGTCATTCTACGGGGGGGCCCGACACAGATACGCAGTATTTT
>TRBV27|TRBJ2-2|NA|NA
CASSLTGFARTGELFF
TGTGCCAGCAGCCTAACAGGGTTTGCGCGTACCGGGGAGCTGTTTTTT
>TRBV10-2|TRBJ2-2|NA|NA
CASRDQGRNTGELFF
TGCGCCAGCAGGGACCAGGGTAGGAACACCGGGGAGCTGTTTTTT
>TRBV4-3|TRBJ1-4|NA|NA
CASSQDFLGGGGNEKLFF
TGCGCCAGCAGCCAAGATTTTTTAGGAGGGGGTGGTAATGAAAAACTGTTTTTT
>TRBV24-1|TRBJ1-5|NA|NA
CATPPKGMMINQPQHF
TGTGCCACCCCCCCTAAGGGGATGATGATCAATCAGCCCCAGCATTTT
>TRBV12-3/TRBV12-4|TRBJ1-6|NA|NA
CASSLANSPLHF
TGTGCCAGCAGTTTGGCCAATTCACCCCTCCACTTT
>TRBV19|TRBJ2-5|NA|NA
CASSPRGRVLQETQYF
TGTGCCAGTAGTCCGCGGGGCAGAGTTCTTCAAGAGACCCAGTACTTC
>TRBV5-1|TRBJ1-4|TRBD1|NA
CASSLGQGSTNEKLFF
TGCGCCAGCAGCTTGGGACAGGGGTCGACTAATGAAAAACTGTTTTTT
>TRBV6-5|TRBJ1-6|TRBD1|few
CASTFRDRANSPLHF
TGTGCCAGCACCTTCCGGGACAGGGCTAATTCACCCCTCCACTTT
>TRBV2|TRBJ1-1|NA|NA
CASSGEGNTEAFF
TGTGCCAGCAGTGGAGAAGGGAACACTGAAGCTTTCTTT
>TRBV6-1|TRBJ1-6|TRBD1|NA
CASSEVLDRDSPLHF
TGTGCCAGCAGTGAAGTCCTTGACAGGGATTCACCCCTCCACTTT
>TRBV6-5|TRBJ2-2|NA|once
CASSPNRIATGELFF
TGTGCCAGCAGTCCTAACCGGATAGCAACCGGGGAGCTGTTTTTT
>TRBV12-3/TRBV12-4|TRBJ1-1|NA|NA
CASSLEIRGEAFF
TGTGCCAGCAGTTTAGAAATTAGGGGTGAAGCTTTCTTT
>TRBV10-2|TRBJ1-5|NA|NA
CASSDGNQPQHF
TGCGCCAGCAGTGACGGTAATCAGCCCCAGCATTTT
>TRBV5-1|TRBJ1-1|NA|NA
CASSLSDRSEAFF
TGCGCCAGCAGCTTGTCAGACCGATCTGAAGCTTTCTTT
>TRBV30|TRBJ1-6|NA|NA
CAWAASYNSPLHF
TGTGCCTGGGCCGCCTCCTATAATTCACCCCTCCACTTT
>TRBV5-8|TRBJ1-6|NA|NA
CASSSVGRDSPLHF
TGTGCCAGCAGCTCCGTAGGGAGGGATTCACCCCTCCACTTT
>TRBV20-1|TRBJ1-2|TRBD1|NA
CSADRDHGYTF
TGCAGTGCCGACAGGGACCATGGCTACACCTTC
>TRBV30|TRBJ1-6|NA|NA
CAWSVSHRDSPLHF
TGTGCCTGGAGTGTGTCCCACAGGGATTCACCCCTCCACTTT
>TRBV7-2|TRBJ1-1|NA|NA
CASSLGAGNTEAFF
TGTGCCAGCAGCTTAGGGGCGGGGAACACTGAAGCTTTCTTT
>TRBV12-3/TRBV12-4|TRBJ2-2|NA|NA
CASSALNTGELFF
TGTGCCAGCAGTGCCTTAAACACCGGGGAGCTGTTTTTT
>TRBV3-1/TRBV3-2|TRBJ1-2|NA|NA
CASSLRGDANYGYTF
TGTGCCAGCAGCCTCAGAGGGGACGCTAACTATGGCTACACCTTC
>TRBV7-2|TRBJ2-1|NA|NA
CASSPAELSNNEQFF
TGTGCCAGCAGCCCCGCCGAACTGAGCAACAATGAGCAGTTCTTC
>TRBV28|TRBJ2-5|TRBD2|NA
CASSLAPGGLGETQYF
TGTGCCAGCAGTTTAGCCCCGGGGGGGCTGGGAGAGACCCAGTACTTC
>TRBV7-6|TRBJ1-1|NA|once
CASSLDQNTEAFF
TGTGCCAGCAGCTTAGACCAGAACACTGAAGCTTTCTTT
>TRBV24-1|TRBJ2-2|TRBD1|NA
CATSDPGQGGGELFF
TGTGCCACCAGTGATCCTGGACAGGGAGGCGGGGAGCTGTTTTTT
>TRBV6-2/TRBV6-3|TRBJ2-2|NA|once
CASSYGRSNTGELFF
TGTGCCAGCAGTTACGGTAGATCAAACACCGGGGAGCTGTTTTTT
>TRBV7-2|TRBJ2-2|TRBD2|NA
CASSFTSGGNTGELFF
TGTGCCAGCAGTTTTACTAGCGGGGGGAACACCGGGGAGCTGTTTTTT
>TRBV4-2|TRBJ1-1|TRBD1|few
CASSQDPGQGSNTEAFF
TGTGCCAGCAGCCAAGACCCGGGACAGGGCTCGAACACTGAAGCTTTCTTT
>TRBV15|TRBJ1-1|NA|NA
CATSRDLGMNTEAFF
TGTGCCACCAGCAGAGATCTGGGGATGAACACTGAAGCTTTCTTT
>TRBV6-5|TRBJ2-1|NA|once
CASSYSRVGLNEQFF
TGTGCCAGCAGTTACTCGCGGGTAGGGTTGAATGAGCAGTTCTTC
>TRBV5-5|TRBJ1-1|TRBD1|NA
CASSLGQGVGNTEAFF
TGTGCCAGCAGCTTGGGACAGGGGGTAGGTAACACTGAAGCTTTCTTT
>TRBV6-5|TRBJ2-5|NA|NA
CASSYKFSGRQETQYF
TGTGCCAGCAGTTACAAGTTTAGCGGACGCCAAGAGACCCAGTACTTC
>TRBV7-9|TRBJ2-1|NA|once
CASSSRSARATYNEQFF
TGTGCCAGCAGCTCCCGTTCCGCCAGGGCGACTTACAATGAGCAGTTCTTC
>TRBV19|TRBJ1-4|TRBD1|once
CASMGLQGSNEKLFF
TGTGCCAGTATGGGATTACAGGGGTCTAATGAAAAACTGTTTTTT
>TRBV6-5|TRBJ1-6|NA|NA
CASQVVDNSPLHF
TGTGCCAGCCAGGTGGTTGATAATTCACCCCTCCACTTT
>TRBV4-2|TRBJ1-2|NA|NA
CASSQVAGVNLYGYTF
TGTGCCAGCAGCCAAGTAGCTGGGGTGAACCTCTATGGCTACACCTTC
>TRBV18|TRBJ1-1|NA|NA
CASSPGRDTEAFF
TGTGCCAGCTCACCTGGTAGGGACACTGAAGCTTTCTTT
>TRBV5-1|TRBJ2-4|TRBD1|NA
CASSRTGAENIQYF
TGCGCCAGCAGTCGGACAGGGGCTGAGAACATTCAGTACTTC
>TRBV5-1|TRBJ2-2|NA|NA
CASRWESNTGELFF
TGCGCCAGCAGATGGGAATCGAACACCGGGGAGCTGTTTTTT
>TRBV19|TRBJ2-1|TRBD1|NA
CASSLTGTGGFDEQFF
TGTGCCAGTAGTCTCACCGGGACAGGGGGTTTCGATGAGCAGTTCTTC